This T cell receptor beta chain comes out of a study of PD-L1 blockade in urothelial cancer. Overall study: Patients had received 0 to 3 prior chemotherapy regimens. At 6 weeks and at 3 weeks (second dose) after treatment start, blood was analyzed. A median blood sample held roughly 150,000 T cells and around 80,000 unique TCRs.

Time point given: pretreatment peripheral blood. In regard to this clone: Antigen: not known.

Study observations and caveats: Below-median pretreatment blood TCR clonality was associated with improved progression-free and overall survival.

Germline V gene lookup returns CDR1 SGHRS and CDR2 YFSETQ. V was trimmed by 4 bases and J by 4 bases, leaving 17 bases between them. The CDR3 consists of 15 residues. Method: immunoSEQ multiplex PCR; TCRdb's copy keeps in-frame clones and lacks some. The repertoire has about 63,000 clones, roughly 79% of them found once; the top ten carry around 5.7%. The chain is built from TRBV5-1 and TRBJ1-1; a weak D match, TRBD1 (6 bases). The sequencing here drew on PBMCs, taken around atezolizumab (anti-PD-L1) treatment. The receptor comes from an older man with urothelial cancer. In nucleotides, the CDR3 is TGCGCCAGCAGCAGAAGGACAGTTCCCCTCACTGAAGCTTTCTTT. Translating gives CASSRRTVPLTEAFF.